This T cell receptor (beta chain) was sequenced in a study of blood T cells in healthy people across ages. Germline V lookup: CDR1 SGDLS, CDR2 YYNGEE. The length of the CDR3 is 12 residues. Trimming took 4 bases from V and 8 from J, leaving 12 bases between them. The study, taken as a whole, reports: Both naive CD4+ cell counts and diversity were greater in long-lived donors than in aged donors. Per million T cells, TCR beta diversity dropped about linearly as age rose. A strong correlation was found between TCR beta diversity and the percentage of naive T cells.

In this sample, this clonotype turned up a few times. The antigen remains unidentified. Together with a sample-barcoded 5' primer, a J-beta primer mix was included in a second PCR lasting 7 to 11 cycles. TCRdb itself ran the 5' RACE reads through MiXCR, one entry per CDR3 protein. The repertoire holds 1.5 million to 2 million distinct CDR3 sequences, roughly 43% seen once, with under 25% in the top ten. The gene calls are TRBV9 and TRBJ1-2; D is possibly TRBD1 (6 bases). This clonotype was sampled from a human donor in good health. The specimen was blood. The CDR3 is CASSIYREGYTF. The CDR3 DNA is TGTGCCAGCAGCATATACAGGGAAGGCTACACCTTC.